Presented here are 5 T cell receptor beta chains from one specimen sequenced in a study of blood T cell repertoires in COVID-19. Generated by immunoSEQ multiplex PCR, the TCRdb table keeps only in-frame clones and is missing some. The data contain hundreds of thousands of clones, over 75% of them singletons. The sample comprised PBMCs or T cells enriched from blood (not recorded which). These receptors were obtained from a woman aged 40 to 50 with acute COVID-19.

The chain joins TRBV5-1 to TRBJ1-2; 9 nucleotides agree with TRBD1. Looked up from germline, CDR1 is SGHRS and CDR2 is YFSETQ. Losses at the gene ends were 5 bases for V and 7 bases for J; bases not matched to a gene: 9. The CDR3 sequence is 14 residues long. DNA for the CDR3: TGCGCCAGCAGGGAGGGACAGGGAGTTCGTGGCTACACCTTC. Its translation is CASREGQGVRGYTF.

This rearrangement joins TRBV15 to TRBJ1-2; 9 nucleotides align to TRBD1. After removal of 2 bases from V and 7 bases from J, the junction contained 8 bases not matched to a gene. The CDR3 is made up of 15 amino acids. CDR1 is LNHNV, CDR2 YYDKDF, per germline (reference sequence). CDR3 in amino acids: CATSRYTGTGRGYTF. CDR3 in DNA: TGTGCCACCAGCAGATATACCGGGACAGGGCGTGGCTACACCTTC. The full variable domain, completed using reference TRBV15 and TRBJ1-2, is DAMVIQNPRYQVTQFGKPVTLSCSQTLNHNVMYWYQQKSSQAPKLLFHYYDKDFNNEADTPDNFQSRRPNTSFCFLDIRSPGLGDTAMYLCATSRYTGTGRGYTFGSGTRLTVV.

The table lists this clone with a count of one. This chain uses TRBV10-3 with TRBJ2-1, with 8 bases identical to TRBD2. This CDR3 spans 16 amino acids. V gave up 2 bases and J gave up 8 bases; unmatched junction bases: 11. Germline V gene lookup returns CDR1 ENHRY and CDR2 SYGVKD. This chain's CDR3 is CAISERPASGLYEQFF. The CDR3 DNA reads TGTGCCATCAGTGAGAGACCGGCTAGCGGGTTGTATGAGCAGTTCTTC.

The rearrangement joins TRBV3-1 (or the pseudogene TRBV3-2) to TRBJ2-5; D remains ambiguous. This CDR3 region has 14 residues. Germline CDR1 LGHDT, CDR2 YNNKEL (reference sequence). V was cut by 0 bases and J by 4 bases, with 9 bases left in between. The CDR3 spells CASSQDARPETQYF. For the CDR3, the DNA is TGTGCCAGCAGCCAAGATGCGAGGCCAGAGACCCAGTACTTC.

As concerns this clone: This CDR3 is also generated by other DNA sequences in the sample. V and J are TRBV9 and TRBJ2-1, with D unclear. The CDR3 runs 15 residues. Germline V gene lookup returns CDR1 SGDLS and CDR2 YYNGEE. Between the trimmed V and J ends, which lost 0 bases and 0 bases, there was a span of 7 bases. In DNA form, the CDR3 reads TGTGCCAGCAGCGTAGGAGCAGGCTCCTACAATGAGCAGTTCTTC. Protein: CASSVGAGSYNEQFF.